The next 27 T cell receptor beta chains were all read from a single sample in a study of T cell responses to AZD1222 COVID-19 vaccine. Profiled with immunoSEQ multiplex PCR; TCRdb holds only in-frame clones, not every one. The table has 110,000 or so clones, about 86% seen once; the top ten hold 17%. This material consisted of peripheral blood, taken 28 days after the second AZD1222 dose. These receptors all stem from an adult who received the AZD1222 COVID-19 vaccine.

The chain combines TRBV27 with TRBJ2-2; 9 positions match TRBD1. The CDR3 has 16 residues. Germline lookup yields CDR1 MNHEY and CDR2 SMNVEV (reference sequence). The V gene end was trimmed by 3 bases and the J gene end by 3 bases; junction bases not matched to a gene: 5. The CDR3 DNA sequence: TGTGCCAGCAGTTTCCGGGACAGGGTATACACCGGGGAGCTGTTTTTT. Translating gives CASSFRDRVYTGELFF.

Only a few counts were recorded for this clone. The chain has TRBV27 and TRBJ1-6; TRBD1 might be the D (5 bases). CDR1 MNHEY and CDR2 SMNVEV come from the germline V gene (reference sequence). V was shortened by 0 bases and J by 3 bases, with 15 bases between the two germline ends. CDR3 length: 18 residues. The CDR3 DNA reads TGTGCCAGCAGTTTATCGGGGCCTTCCTCCTACTATAATTCACCCCTCCACTTT. Translated, it gives CASSLSGPSSYYNSPLHF.

This clone was counted once. The chain recombines TRBV5-6 with TRBJ2-1; D not resolved. Germline V CDR1 and CDR2: SGHDT, YYEEEE. Trimming shortened V by 3 bases and J by 2 bases, and 9 bases separated the two germline ends. There are 14 residues in the CDR3. CDR3 loop: CASSSSGPYNEQFF. Here the CDR3 DNA reads TGTGCCAGCAGCTCCTCCGGGCCCTACAATGAGCAGTTCTTC. The full variable domain, its missing parts supplied by reference TRBV5-6 and TRBJ2-1, is DAGVTQSPTHLIKTRGQQVTLRCSPKSGHDTVSWYQQALGQGPQFIFQYYEEEERQRGNFPDRFSGHQFPNYSSELNVNALLLGDSALYLCASSSSGPYNEQFFGPGTRLTVL.

The gene calls are TRBV3-1 (or the pseudogene TRBV3-2) and TRBJ2-7; TRBD2 is a possible D gene (6 bases). Germline CDR1 and CDR2: LGHDT and YNNKEL (reference sequence). The CDR3 consists of 12 residues. The V end lost 4 bases, the J end lost 7 bases, and 11 bases lay between the germline ends. The CDR3 nucleotides read TGTGCCAGCAGCCTCGGCGGGAAAGAGCAGTACTTC. This sequence encodes CASSLGGKEQYF.

As to this clone: The junction does not match germline at one end; this may be a read error. The chain employs TRBV7-3 and TRBJ2-1; 10 bases fit TRBD2. Germline assignment: CDR1 SGHTA and CDR2 FQGTGA. This CDR3 is built from 12 residues. CDR3 in amino acids: CASSSEREGLIF. DNA of the CDR3: TGTGCCAGCAGCTCCGAGCGGGAGGGCCTGATCTTC.

For the CDR3, the DNA is TGTGCCAGCAGCTTAGCCATAGGACCCACCGGGGAGCTGTTTTTT. Translation gives CASSLAIGPTGELFF. The V and J genes are TRBV11-2 and TRBJ2-2; D is unclear. Per germline, CDR1 SGHAT and CDR2 FQNNGV. Trimming took 1 base from V and 4 from J, leaving 10 bases between them. The CDR3 totals 15 residues.

The chain couples TRBV9 to TRBJ1-1; unclear D gene. The CDR3 runs 13 residues. V was pared by 1 base and J by 0 bases, with 4 bases between. Germline V gene sequence: CDR1 SGDLS, CDR2 YYNGEE. The CDR3 loop reads CASSVRVNTEAFF. CDR3 coding DNA: TGTGCCAGCAGCGTACGGGTGAACACTGAAGCTTTCTTT.

The rearrangement uses TRBV3-1 (or the pseudogene TRBV3-2) and TRBJ1-4; D gene unclear. The CDR3 loop spans 15 amino acids. V lost 0 bases and J 7 bases, leaving 12 bases between the germline ends. The germline V gene encodes CDR1 LGHDT and CDR2 YNNKEL (reference sequence). CDR3 residues: CASSQDYTKFEKLFF. CDR3 bases: TGTGCCAGCAGCCAAGATTACACAAAATTTGAAAAACTGTTTTTT.

This sequence joins TRBV5-6 and TRBJ1-2; tentative D call: TRBD1 (6 bases). Germline CDR1 is SGHDT and CDR2 is YYEEEE. This CDR3 is built from 14 residues. Trimming stripped 4 bases from V and 4 bases from J, with 14 bases between. CDR3: CASSTGHLSYGYTF. The CDR3 nucleotides are TGTGCCAGCAGCACGGGACACCTTTCCTATGGCTACACCTTC.

The chain is built from TRBV4-3 and TRBJ2-1, with TRBD2 matching 10 bases. CDR1 and CDR2 (germline): LGHNA, YSLEER. After removal of 4 bases from V and 4 bases from J, the junction contained 10 bases not matched to a gene. There are 17 residues in the CDR3. CDR3 sequence (DNA): TGCGCCAGCAGCCCAAGGGCCAGCGGGGGGGCTTACAATGAGCAGTTCTTC. Residues: CASSPRASGGAYNEQFF.

The chain uses TRBV28 and TRBJ2-1, with D tentatively TRBD1 or TRBD2 (5 bases each). The V gene lost 6 bases and the J gene lost 2 bases, with 29 bases spanning the gap. This CDR3 is built from 20 residues. CDR1 and CDR2 (germline): MDHEN, SYDVKM. CDR3 protein: CASSLGASRDRVAPYNEQFF. The CDR3 nucleotides read TGTGCCAGCAGCCTGGGTGCTAGTAGGGACCGAGTAGCTCCCTACAATGAGCAGTTCTTC.

The chain recombines TRBV7-2 with TRBJ2-3; a possible D gene is TRBD2 (5 bases). The V and J ends lost 5 bases and 7 bases respectively, with 10 bases between them. Looked up from germline, CDR1 is SGHTA and CDR2 is FQGNSA. CDR3 length equals 12 residues. CDR3 in amino acids: CASSLEGNTQYF. DNA for the CDR3: TGTGCCAGCAGCCTAGAGGGAAATACGCAGTATTTT.

This clone appeared once. V and J are TRBV7-2 and TRBJ2-7, with 9 bases identical to TRBD1. Germline trimming cut 2 bases from V and 5 bases from J; bases unmatched to any gene: 7. CDR1 and CDR2 from the germline V gene are SGHTA and FQGNSA. The CDR3 loop spans 15 amino acids. The CDR3 is CASSLLGQGADEQYF. DNA of the CDR3: TGTGCCAGCAGCTTATTGGGACAGGGTGCGGACGAGCAGTACTTC.

The chain recombines TRBV7-9 with TRBJ2-4; TRBD1 matches 9 bases. Losses at the gene ends were 3 bases for V and 15 bases for J; bases not matched to a gene: 6. Looked up from germline, CDR1 is SEHNR and CDR2 is FQNEAQ (reference sequence). This CDR3 has 12 amino acids. Written as DNA, the CDR3 is TGTGCCAGCAGCTTGACGGGACAGGGTTGGTACTTC. Its translation: CASSLTGQGWYF.

The chain joins TRBV27 to TRBJ1-6; perhaps TRBD1 as D (5 bases). The CDR3 has 16 residues. Trimming took 3 bases from V and 10 from J, leaving 19 bases between them. Per germline, CDR1 MNHEY and CDR2 SMNVEV (reference sequence). DNA for the CDR3: TGTGCCAGCAGTTTTGGGAGGGGAGGGCAAAGATCACCCCTCCACTTT. Amino acids: CASSFGRGGQRSPLHF.

The chain carries TRBV27 and TRBJ2-2; D call uncertain. Trimming pared 2 bases from V and 9 bases from J, leaving 10 bases between. Germline values: CDR1 MNHEY, CDR2 SMNVEV (reference sequence). The CDR3 has 13 amino acids. CDR3 amino acids: CASSLSRVRELFF. The CDR3 DNA sequence: TGTGCCAGCAGTTTAAGCCGAGTACGGGAGCTGTTTTTT.

The chain couples TRBV6-2 or TRBV6-3 to TRBJ1-1; no definite D call. CDR3 length: 11 amino acids. The germline gives CDR1 MNHEY, CDR2 SVGEGT. V lost 4 bases and J 4 bases, leaving 4 bases between the germline ends. The CDR3 is CASSSVTEAFF. The CDR3 DNA reads as TGTGCCAGCAGTTCGGTCACTGAAGCTTTCTTT.

J is TRBJ1-1 and V is TRBV6-4; 8 bases match TRBD1. The CDR3 length is 14 residues. Per germline, CDR1 MRHNA and CDR2 SNTAGT. V shed 9 bases and J 3 bases; nucleotides not matched to a gene: 9. This chain's CDR3 is CARQDRAFDTEAFF. In DNA form, the CDR3 reads TGTGCCAGACAGGACAGGGCTTTTGACACTGAAGCTTTCTTT.

The chain carries TRBV11-1 and TRBJ2-3; D is unclear. CDR3 length: 11 residues. CDR1 and CDR2 from the germline V gene are SGHAT and FQDESV (reference sequence). Deletions cut 2 bases from V and 8 bases from J, with 5 bases between. The CDR3 loop is CASSLWGTQYF. CDR3 coding DNA: TGTGCCAGCAGCTTATGGGGTACGCAGTATTTT.

The chain has TRBV24-1 and TRBJ2-7, with TRBD2 as a possible D gene (6 bases). V was cut by 3 bases and J by 0 bases, with 17 bases left in between. Germline V gene data show CDR1 as KGHDR and CDR2 as SFDVKD. The CDR3 is 17 residues long. The CDR3 nucleotides are TGTGCCACCAGTGATGATATGCGGGACCGGAGCTCCTACGAGCAGTACTTC. Its translation: CATSDDMRDRSSYEQYF.

This clone was recorded once. V usage is TRBV12-3 or TRBV12-4 and J usage is TRBJ2-2; unclear D gene. Trimming cost V 3 bases and J 6 bases, with 5 bases left between them. The CDR3 totals 12 residues. Written as DNA, the CDR3 is TGTGCCAGCAGTTTTCAATCCGGGGAGCTGTTTTTT. Translated, it gives CASSFQSGELFF.

This sequence joins TRBV5-1 and TRBJ2-6, with D unresolved. This CDR3 region has 18 residues. The V gene lost 0 bases and the J gene lost 0 bases, with 13 bases spanning the gap. CDR1 and CDR2 from the germline V gene are SGHRS and YFSETQ. CDR3 sequence: CASSLEPIGSSGANVLTF. CDR3 nucleotides: TGCGCCAGCAGCTTGGAACCGATAGGAAGCTCTGGGGCCAACGTCCTGACTTTC.

The V and J genes are TRBV6-2 or TRBV6-3 and TRBJ2-5; 9 nucleotides align to TRBD1. V was clipped by 1 base and J by 2 bases; unmatched bases: 2. CDR1 and CDR2 from the germline V gene are MNHEY and SVGEGT. The CDR3 runs 15 residues. The CDR3 sequence: CASSYWDRAQETQYF. The CDR3 coding sequence is TGTGCCAGCAGTTACTGGGACAGGGCACAAGAGACCCAGTACTTC.

This clone has a single count. This sequence joins TRBV11-1 and TRBJ2-1, with 8 bases fitting TRBD2. Germline trimming cut 1 base from V and 2 bases from J; bases unmatched to any gene: 4. The CDR3 covers 16 residues. The germline V gene encodes CDR1 SGHAT and CDR2 FQDESV (reference sequence). The CDR3 is CASSLVRAGAYNEQFF. CDR3 nucleotides: TGTGCCAGCAGCTTAGTACGAGCGGGGGCCTACAATGAGCAGTTCTTC.

The chain combines TRBV21-1 with TRBJ1-5. TRBV21-1 is classified as a pseudogene. The CDR3 covers 16 residues. CDR3 residues: CASSKERAGGNQPQHF. For the CDR3, the DNA is TGTGCCAGCAGCAAAGAAAGGGCGGGGGGCAATCAGCCCCAGCATTTT.

The chain employs TRBV30 and TRBJ1-2; 7 nucleotides line up with TRBD1. Germline V CDR1 and CDR2: GTSNPN, SVGIG (reference sequence). The CDR3 totals 13 residues. Losses at the gene ends were 1 base for V and 13 bases for J; bases not matched to a gene: 12. The CDR3 is CAWSEGSAGGSTF. CDR3 DNA: TGTGCCTGGAGTGAGGGGTCGGCAGGGGGGTCCACCTTC.

Points on this clone: The same CDR3 is also encoded by other DNA sequences in this sample. The chain employs TRBV29-1 and TRBJ1-2; the D is unclear. The CDR3 extends over 13 amino acids. Trimming removed 3 bases from V and 0 bases from J, with 8 bases in between. The germline CDR1 and CDR2 sequences are SQVTM and ANQGSEA. For the CDR3, the DNA is TGCAGCGTTGACGGACGGACTAACTATGGCTACACCTTC. Translated: CSVDGRTNYGYTF.